These 22 T cell receptor beta chains were all obtained from the same sample, sequenced in a study of blood T cell repertoires in COVID-19. Libraries were prepared by immunoSEQ multiplex PCR; TCRdb keeps only in-frame clonotypes and omits some of them. The sample yields about 94,000 clones, 75% to 85% seen once. Sequencing was done on a sample of peripheral blood. Receptors originate from a human donor in a cohort sampled during active COVID-19.

The rearrangement uses TRBV6-6 and TRBJ2-7; 16 nucleotides align to TRBD2. The CDR3 extends over 17 amino acids. Germline V gene data show CDR1 as MNHNY and CDR2 as SVGAGI (reference sequence). The trim removed 5 bases at V and 0 bases at J, leaving 4 bases unmatched. As DNA, the CDR3 is TGTGCCAGCAGTCGAGGGACTAGCGGGAGGGCCTCCTACGAGCAGTACTTC. Encoded protein: CASSRGTSGRASYEQYF.

The rearrangement links TRBV2 to TRBJ2-7, with D perhaps matching TRBD1 (5 bases). Germline V lookup: CDR1 SNHLY, CDR2 FYNNEI. V lost 7 bases and J lost 2, with 15 bases in between. The CDR3 runs to 14 residues. The CDR3 sequence: CASNMGQLTYEQYF. CDR3 DNA sequence: TGTGCCAGCAATATGGGGCAGCTTACCTACGAGCAGTACTTC. The full variable domain, with the rest looked up from reference TRBV2 and TRBJ2-7, is EPEVTQTPSHQVTQMGQEVILRCVPISNHLYFYWYRQILGQKVEFLVSFYNNEISEKSEIFDDQFSVERPDGSNFTLKIRSTKLEDSAMYFCASNMGQLTYEQYFGPGTRLTVT.

This sequence joins TRBV4-1 and TRBJ1-6; 8 bases are shared with TRBD1. Germline V gives CDR1 MGHRA, CDR2 YSYEKL. The CDR3 length is 15 residues. Trimming at V came to 3 bases and at J to 9 bases, leaving 7 bases not matched to a gene. This CDR3 is CASSQDRVQSSPLHF. CDR3 coding DNA: TGCGCCAGCAGCCAGGACAGGGTACAGTCTTCACCCCTCCACTTT.

To note about this clone: This same CDR3 is encoded by further DNA sequences in the sample. CDR3 loop: CASSPSYEQYF. CDR3 in DNA: TGTGCCAGCAGCCCTAGCTACGAGCAGTACTTC. This chain joins TRBV12-3 or TRBV12-4 and TRBJ2-7; D unclear. Deletions cut 6 bases from V and 3 bases from J, with 6 bases between. This CDR3 is 11 amino acids long.

This chain links TRBV12-3 or TRBV12-4 with TRBJ1-4, with 8 bases identical to TRBD1. Losses at the gene ends were 2 bases for V and 10 bases for J; bases not matched to a gene: 3. The CDR3 length is 13 residues. CDR3 protein: CASSLTTGGKLFF. DNA of the CDR3: TGTGCCAGCAGTTTAACCACAGGGGGAAAACTGTTTTTT.

The chain links TRBV28 to TRBJ1-1; perhaps TRBD1 as D (6 bases). V lost 5 bases, J lost 3 bases, and 16 bases lay in between. Germline V gives CDR1 MDHEN, CDR2 SYDVKM. This CDR3 is built from 15 residues. This CDR3 reads CASSLVGEGDTEAFF. The DNA of the CDR3 is TGTGCCAGCAGTCTAGTCGGGGAGGGGGACACTGAAGCTTTCTTT.

CDR3 in amino acids: CATSPGERTEAFF. The CDR3 region has the DNA TGTGCCACCAGTCCGGGAGAGAGAACTGAAGCTTTCTTT. This rearrangement joins TRBV24-1 to TRBJ1-1; no reliable D call. The CDR3 runs 13 residues. With 6 bases removed from V and 5 bases from J, the gap between germline ends came to 12 bases. Germline V gene data show CDR1 as KGHDR and CDR2 as SFDVKD.

J is TRBJ2-7 and V is TRBV11-2; no clear D. This CDR3 region has 14 residues. V gave up 5 bases and J gave up 0 bases, with 11 bases separating them. Germline loops: CDR1 SGHAT, CDR2 FQNNGV. The CDR3 protein is CASSDQVSSYEQYF. In DNA form, the CDR3 reads TGTGCCAGCAGCGACCAGGTTAGCTCCTACGAGCAGTACTTC.

The chain employs TRBV10-2 and TRBJ2-7; TRBD1 aligns across 8 bases. V gave up 6 bases and J gave up 6 bases; unmatched junction bases: 7. The CDR3 runs to 13 residues. From germline, CDR1 is WSHSY and CDR2 SAAADI. CDR3 nucleotide sequence: TGCGCCAGCAGGCTAGGACAGGGAGGCGAGCAGTACTTC. Translated: CASRLGQGGEQYF.

This clone occurred a few times. CDR3 sequence: CASSSGIGQLSYGYTF. The CDR3 DNA sequence: TGTGCCAGTAGTTCTGGGATCGGACAGCTTTCCTATGGCTACACCTTC. The V gene is TRBV19, the J gene TRBJ1-2; the D gene is possibly TRBD1 (6 bases). The germline V and J ends were trimmed by 5 bases and 4 bases, with 20 bases remaining between them. The CDR3 runs 16 residues. The germline gives CDR1 LNHDA, CDR2 SQIVND (reference sequence). Combining the CDR3 with reference TRBV19 and TRBJ1-2 gives the whole variable domain DGGITQSPKYLFRKEGQNVTLSCEQNLNHDAMYWYRQDPGQGLRLIYYSQIVNDFQKGDIAEGYSVSREKKESFPLTVTSAQKNPTAFYLCASSSGIGQLSYGYTFGSGTRLTVV.

The chain couples TRBV11-2 to TRBJ2-7; 8 positions match TRBD2. The CDR3 spans 17 residues. The germline V gene has CDR1 SGHAT and CDR2 FQNNGV. V shed 3 bases, J shed 2 bases, and the junction held 12 bases outside the gene matches. CDR3 sequence (DNA): TGTGCCAGCAGCTTCGGGGGTTACGGGGGGGTCCCCTACGAGCAGTACTTC. This codes for CASSFGGYGGVPYEQYF.

The chain joins TRBV29-1 to TRBJ2-3, with 7 bases that match TRBD2. V was pared by 3 bases and J by 1 base, with 4 bases of the junction left unmatched. The CDR3 extends over 14 amino acids. Germline values: CDR1 SQVTM, CDR2 ANQGSEA. The CDR3, as DNA: TGCAGCGTTGATGGGGGGGGACGCACAGATACGCAGTATTTT. It yields the protein CSVDGGGRTDTQYF.

The V call is TRBV4-2, the J call TRBJ1-2; 7 bases map to TRBD1. Unmatched junction bases numbered 15, after V lost 1 base and J lost 4 bases. This CDR3 has 18 amino acids. Germline V gene sequence: CDR1 LGHNA, CDR2 YNFKEQ. CDR3 DNA sequence: TGTGCCAGCAGCCAAGGAATAGACAGGGTAGAAGTCACCTATGGCTACACCTTC. Translated: CASSQGIDRVEVTYGYTF.

The genes are TRBV30 and TRBJ1-4; a possible D gene is TRBD1 (6 bases). V lost 1 base to trimming and J lost 5 bases, with 11 bases between them. The CDR3 sequence is 14 residues long. Germline V lookup: CDR1 GTSNPN, CDR2 SVGIG (reference sequence). This CDR3 is CAWSEDSANEKLFF. The DNA for the CDR3 is TGTGCCTGGAGTGAGGACAGTGCAAATGAAAAACTGTTTTTT.

This rearrangement joins TRBV10-1 to TRBJ2-3; 11 bases fit TRBD2. CDR3 length: 21 residues. Germline CDR1 is WNHNN and CDR2 is SYGVQD (reference sequence). V shed 4 bases, J shed 0 bases, and the junction held 18 bases outside the gene matches. This CDR3 reads CASSGDPPPGTSGSSTDTQYF. The DNA of the CDR3 is TGCGCCAGCAGTGGAGACCCGCCTCCCGGGACTAGCGGTTCTAGCACAGATACGCAGTATTTT.

This clone was counted once. The chain is built from TRBV1 and TRBJ2-5; the table gives TRBD2 as D, unverified against the DNA. TRBV1 is a pseudogene locus. The CDR3 has 16 amino acids. The CDR3 DNA sequence: TGCACCAGCAGCCAAGCCGGGCGGGGGGGGAGCAGGACCCAGTACTTC. Amino acids: CTSSQAGRGGSRTQYF.

The rearrangement links TRBV5-8 to TRBJ1-1, with D unclear. The ends were cut back, 3 bases at V and 1 base at J, with 16 bases in the middle. Looked up from germline, CDR1 is SGHTS and CDR2 is YDEGEE. There are 16 residues in the CDR3. The CDR3: CASSSRERLSNTEAFF. CDR3 DNA sequence: TGTGCCAGCAGCTCCCGGGAGCGTCTATCGAACACTGAAGCTTTCTTT.

The rearrangement joins TRBV6-5 to TRBJ2-3, with D possibly matching TRBD1 (5 bases). Trimming left V 5 bases short and J 5 bases short, with 17 bases between. The germline V gene encodes CDR1 MNHEY and CDR2 SVGAGI. The CDR3 runs to 15 residues. In DNA form, the CDR3 reads TGTGCCAGCAGTCAAAACCCAGGGTCTGGAGATACGCAGTATTTT. It is translated as CASSQNPGSGDTQYF.

The chain couples TRBV9 to TRBJ2-3; the D is unclear. This CDR3 spans 15 amino acids. V lost 0 bases to trimming and J lost 4 bases, with 12 bases between them. Per germline, CDR1 SGDLS and CDR2 YYNGEE. The CDR3 reads CASSVAPGGSDTQYF. Here the CDR3 DNA reads TGTGCCAGCAGCGTAGCCCCCGGCGGATCAGATACGCAGTATTTT. Full variable domain (rest looked up from reference TRBV9 and TRBJ2-3): DSGVTQTPKHLITATGQRVTLRCSPRSGDLSVYWYQQSLDQGLQFLIQYYNGEERAKGNILERFSAQQFPDLHSELNLSSLELGDSALYFCASSVAPGGSDTQYFGPGTRLTVL.

This rearrangement joins TRBV7-9 to TRBJ1-6; 7 nucleotides line up with TRBD1. V lost 5 bases and J lost 7; bases outside the gene matches: 8. This CDR3 has 15 amino acids. Germline-derived CDR1 and CDR2 are SEHNR and FQNEAQ (reference sequence). The CDR3 here is CASSPQGVVNSPLHF. The CDR3 DNA follows: TGTGCCAGCAGCCCGCAGGGGGTCGTCAATTCACCCCTCCACTTT.

The rearrangement uses TRBV2 and TRBJ1-1; D uncertain. Trimming left V 8 bases short and J 7 bases short, with 14 bases between. The CDR3 totals 12 residues. The germline gives CDR1 SNHLY, CDR2 FYNNEI. The CDR3 nucleotides read TGTGCCAGCCCCAGGTCACGTGGTGAAGCTTTCTTT. Protein sequence: CASPRSRGEAFF.

The V call is TRBV3-1 (or the pseudogene TRBV3-2), the J call TRBJ1-2; 9 nucleotides align to TRBD1. Trimming removed 3 bases from V and 6 bases from J; junction bases left unmatched: 8. The germline V gene has CDR1 LGHDT and CDR2 YNNKEL (reference sequence). CDR3 size: 15 residues. Written as DNA, the CDR3 is TGTGCCAGCAGCCAGCCGGGACAGGGCGGAAATGGCTACACCTTC. It translates to CASSQPGQGGNGYTF.